The clone carrying this T cell receptor (beta chain) appeared once. This record belongs to a study of blood T cell repertoires in COVID-19. In the study overall: Whether acute or convalescent, the COVID-19 samples came from the United States, Italy and Spain. PBMCs, B-cell-depleted T cells, or T cells provided the cDNA or gDNA that made up the material.

Under the authors' procedure: Scientists estimated how many nucleated cells there were by amplifying reference gene primers. Only in-frame clones appear in the TCRdb table, and some are missing; sequencing was by immunoSEQ multiplex PCR. V and J calls and clone size are copied from that table; D and trimming were computed from the DNA. The sample shows 15,000 to 20,000 clones, more than 65% of them seen only once. The V segment lost 7 bases and the J segment 3 bases; nucleotides outside the gene matches: 6. Germline V gives CDR1 SQVTM, CDR2 ANQGSEA. The CDR3 is made up of 13 amino acids. This chain joins TRBV29-1 and TRBJ1-5, with TRBD1 matching 7 bases. The specimen sequenced was peripheral blood. This sequence was found in a woman aged 70-85 years with active COVID-19. The CDR3 spells CSARTGNNQPQHF. The CDR3 DNA follows: TGCAGCGCAAGGACAGGTAACAATCAGCCCCAGCATTTT.